Listed below are T cell receptor beta chains from one sample, sequenced in a study of blood T cell repertoires in COVID-19. Sequencing used immunoSEQ multiplex PCR; TCRdb keeps in-frame clones, though not all of them. The table has 450,000 to 500,000 clones, 87% seen once. Sequenced material: PBMCs or T cells enriched from blood (not recorded which). The source is a woman aged 18-29 years who had recovered from COVID-19. Each CDR3 is given without its conserved first and last residue. Clone size is shown for a subset of rows, as once, few, many or a class of expanded clone.

V: TRBV25-1; size: .; CDR3: ASSDFRDFNEKLF
V: TRBV19; size: .; CDR3: ASNSDRAWDGYT
V: TRBV7-8; size: .; CDR3: ASSLVLGGSNQPQH
V: TRBV6-5; size: .; CDR3: ASRPNQGAEKLF
V: TRBV30; size: .; CDR3: AWSMDSIYGYT
V: TRBV19; size: once; CDR3: ASSISSYSGNTIY
V: TRBV2; size: .; CDR3: ASSEADRGYEKLF
V: TRBV6-5; size: .; CDR3: ASSPDRAYGYT
V: TRBV24-1; size: .; CDR3: ATSDATSGGAETQY
V: TRBV5-1; size: .; CDR3: ASSPGTSTDTQY
V: TRBV4-1; size: many; CDR3: ASSQDRGWSSGYT